The T cell receptor (beta chain) described here comes from a study of blood T cell repertoires in COVID-19. TCRdb's table, derived via immunoSEQ multiplex PCR, lists solely in-frame clones and lacks some. The sample has approximately 240,000 clones, roughly four fifths seen once. CDR1 is LNHDA, CDR2 SQIVND, per germline (reference sequence). The V gene end was trimmed by 7 bases and the J gene end by 2 bases; junction bases not matched to a gene: 12. CDR3 size: 17 residues. The sample taken for sequencing was peripheral blood. The chain uses TRBV19 and TRBJ1-1, with 11 bases matching TRBD1. This clonotype was sampled from a woman under 40 who had recovered from COVID-19. The CDR3 is CASISIPGQGGNTEAFF. The CDR3 DNA reads as TGTGCCAGTATTTCGATCCCGGGACAGGGGGGCAACACTGAAGCTTTCTTT.